This TCR beta chain came from a study of a mutant IDH1 vaccine in newly diagnosed glioma. At the level of the study: Every participant had undergone radiotherapy, temozolomide, or both before, and most underwent both.

The time point here: week 35, safety follow-up. Doses comprised 300 ug of mutant IDH1 20-mer peptide each, plus topical imiquimod. Study-level findings and limits: Across multiple MHC alleles, over 90% of patients had vaccine-induced responses.

V was clipped by 0 bases and J by 4 bases, with 8 bases between them. The CDR3 contains 14 residues. Germline CDR1 reads SGHDT; CDR2 reads YYEEEE. Profiled with immunoSEQ multiplex PCR; TCRdb holds only in-frame clones, not every one. The data show approximately 50,000 clones, with around 85% seen just once and more than 1.5% held by the top ten. This clone was recorded a few times. The antigen is not known. The V gene is TRBV5-6, the J gene TRBJ1-3; unclear D gene. Sequencing was performed on PBMCs, taken from a glioma patient whose treatment included an IDH1 peptide vaccine. This clonotype originated in a man aged 40-49 years with glioma. CDR3 nucleotides: TGTGCCAGCAGCTTGGGCATTGGAGGAAACACCATATATTTT. Translation gives CASSLGIGGNTIYF.